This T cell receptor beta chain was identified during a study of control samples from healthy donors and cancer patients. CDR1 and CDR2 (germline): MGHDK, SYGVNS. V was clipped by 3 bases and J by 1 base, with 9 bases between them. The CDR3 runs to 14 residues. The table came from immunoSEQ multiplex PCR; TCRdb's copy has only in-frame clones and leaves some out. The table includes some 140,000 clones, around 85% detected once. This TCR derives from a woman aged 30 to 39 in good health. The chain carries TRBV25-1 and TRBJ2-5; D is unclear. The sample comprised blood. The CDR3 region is CASSDPGVQETQYF. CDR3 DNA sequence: TGTGCCAGCAGTGATCCAGGAGTCCAAGAGACCCAGTACTTC.